Sequencing of this TCR beta chain was carried out in a study of shared clonotypes between healthy human individuals. Study background: Per donor, CD8 memory used one plate, CD8 naive used two, CD4 memory used three and CD4 naive used three.

Study-level results: Researchers found naive subsets generally carried larger estimated richness than memory subsets.

Comment on this clone: Its antigen is not identified.

An even split of each subset's genomic DNA across several immunoSEQ plates was performed. TCRdb keeps only in-frame clones here, not all; method: immunoSEQ multiplex PCR. The data show roughly 2,000,000 clones, approximately 95% seen once. Naive CD8 cells were CD45RO-negative, positively selected for CCR7, excluding terminally differentiated effector memory CD45RA+ cells. Donors comprised healthy HIV-negative adults lacking recent acute infections or vaccinations. This clonotype was obtained from a man in his late teens or twenties in good health. Input material: naive CD8+ T cells sorted from blood.

CDR3 region: CASSSDLFSTDEQFF. In DNA, the CDR3 is TGTGCCAGCAGTTCGGACTTATTTTCTACGGATGAGCAGTTCTTC. The chain employs TRBV6-6 and TRBJ2-1; D is perhaps TRBD2 (5 bases). CDR3 length: 15 residues. Germline assignment: CDR1 MNHNY and CDR2 SVGAGI (reference sequence). Trimming took off 4 bases at V and 8 bases at J, with 18 bases between the two ends.